This note documents a single T cell receptor beta chain sequence. This CDR3 spans 13 amino acids. The V and J ends lost 10 bases and 3 bases respectively, with 13 bases between them. CDR1 is LNHNV, CDR2 YYDKDF, per germline (reference sequence). TCRdb called the multiplex PCR reads again in MiXCR, with one record for every CDR3 protein. The sample holds fewer than 200,000 distinct CDR3 sequences, approximately 33% seen once. The data derive from a study of breast tumors, draining lymph nodes, adjacent tissues. The lymph nodes were axillary draining lymph nodes from breast cancer patients. Sequencing was performed on axillary lymph node tissue. The gene calls are TRBV15 and TRBJ1-3; tentative D call: TRBD1 (5 bases). This receptor was identified in a female donor with breast cancer. Some clones in this sample may be carry-over from other donors' samples. The CDR3 region has the DNA TGTGCCAAAGTGGGGGGGGGTGGAAACACCATATATTTT. It is translated as CAKVGGGGNTIYF.